Reported below is one T cell receptor (beta chain). CDR1 SGHRS and CDR2 YFSETQ come from the germline V gene. This CDR3 is 15 amino acids long. This sample is drawn from a study of T cells expressing NK-cell markers. One entry per CDR3 protein, without DNA, is what TCRdb gives after re-calling the 5' RACE reads. The sample's table shows some 440,000 distinct CDR3 sequences. The sequenced material came from blood T cells: a sorted CD56 or NKG2C T cell subset, CD4+ or CD8+ T cells, or bulk PBMC T cells (not recorded which). The chain employs TRBV5-1 and TRBJ2-1. This sequence originates from a woman in her forties or fifties in good health. The CDR3: CASSLVGLRIDEQFF.